This T cell receptor beta chain was identified in a study of OX40 agonist ivuxolimab in advanced cancers. Some clones are missing from TCRdb's copy, which holds only in-frame ones; the method was immunoSEQ multiplex PCR. The sample has 48,000 or so clones, about 87% seen once; the top ten hold approximately 1.9%. The CDR3 runs to 13 residues. V lost 0 bases, J lost 6 bases, and 8 bases lay in between. Germline V gene sequence: CDR1 MRHNA, CDR2 SNTAGT. J is TRBJ1-1 and V is TRBV6-4; a weak D match, TRBD1 (6 bases). This TCR came from an adult with an advanced solid tumor such as melanoma, head and neck, liver or kidney cancer. This specimen consisted of CD4+ or CD8+ T cells sorted from blood, obtained in a trial of the OX40 agonist ivuxolimab. CDR3 sequence reads: CASSDSGGSEAFF. CDR3 in DNA: TGTGCCAGCAGTGACTCAGGGGGATCTGAAGCTTTCTTT.